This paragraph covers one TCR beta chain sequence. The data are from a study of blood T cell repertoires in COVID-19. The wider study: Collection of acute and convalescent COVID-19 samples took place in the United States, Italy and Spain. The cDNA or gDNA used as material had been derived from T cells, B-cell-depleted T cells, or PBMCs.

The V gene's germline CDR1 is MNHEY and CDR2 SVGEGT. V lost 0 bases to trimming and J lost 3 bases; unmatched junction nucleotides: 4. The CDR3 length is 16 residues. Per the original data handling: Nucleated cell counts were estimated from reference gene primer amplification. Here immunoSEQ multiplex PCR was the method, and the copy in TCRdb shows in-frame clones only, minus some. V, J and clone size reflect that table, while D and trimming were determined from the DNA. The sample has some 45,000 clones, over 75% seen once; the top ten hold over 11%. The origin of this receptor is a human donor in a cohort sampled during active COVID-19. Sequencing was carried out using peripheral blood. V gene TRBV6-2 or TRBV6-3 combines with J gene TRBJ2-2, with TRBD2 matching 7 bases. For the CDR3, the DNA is TGTGCCAGCAGTTACTCGAAGCGGGACCACACCGGGGAGCTGTTTTTT. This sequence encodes CASSYSKRDHTGELFF.